This T cell receptor beta chain was identified during a study of blood T cell repertoires in COVID-19. Per the original methods: Reference gene primers were amplified, and this amplification served to estimate nucleated cell counts. Only in-frame clones appear in the TCRdb table, and some are missing; sequencing was by immunoSEQ multiplex PCR. Clone size and the V and J calls come from that table; the DNA yielded D and trimming. In the table there are more than 250,000 clones, around 88% of which are singletons. Participants were aged roughly 18 to 95 years, lived in some 23 US areas, and enrolled virtually. Allocation to cohorts depended on clinical history reported by the participants. This receptor was obtained from a woman aged 40 to 50 with acute COVID-19. The specimen sequenced was PBMCs or T cells enriched from blood (not recorded which).

The CDR3 DNA follows: TGCGCCAGCAGCCTCCCCAGGGCGGCCGGGCATGGCTACACCTTC. Amino acids: CASSLPRAAGHGYTF. J is TRBJ1-2 and V is TRBV4-1; weak D call: TRBD1 (5 bases). V gave up 4 bases and J gave up 6 bases, with 18 bases separating them. The germline CDR1 and CDR2 sequences are MGHRA and YSYEKL. The CDR3 runs to 15 residues.